These 8 T cell receptor beta chains originate from one sample sequenced in a study of T cells in Graves' hyperthyroidism and ophthalmopathy. TCR beta CDR3 sequences were amplified from RNA transcripts. The HTBI primer set drove a first-round RT-PCR of the TCR CDR3. Using its own MiXCR run on the multiplex PCR reads, TCRdb lists one record per CDR3 protein. In the table there are approximately 610,000 distinct CDR3 sequences, roughly 14% of which are singletons. Specimen: blood. The receptors here all came from a woman in her forties with Graves' ophthalmopathy.

The rearrangement uses TRBV5-1 and TRBJ2-2, with D perhaps matching TRBD2 (5 bases). Trimming removed 4 bases from V and 2 bases from J, with 12 bases in between. The CDR3 runs to 15 residues. The germline gives CDR1 SGHRS, CDR2 YFSETQ. In nucleotides, the CDR3 is TGCGCCAGCAGCCGGACTCGACAAAACACCGGGGAGCTGTTTTTT. Protein product: CASSRTRQNTGELFF.

This clonotype was seen many times. The chain links TRBV13 to TRBJ2-5; a possible D gene is TRBD2 (6 bases). This CDR3 spans 16 amino acids. Germline CDR1 and CDR2: PRHDT and FYEKMQ (reference sequence). Trimming stripped 5 bases from V and 2 bases from J, with 18 bases between. The CDR3 protein is CASSQLTPAGQETQYF. For the CDR3, the DNA is TGTGCCAGCAGCCAACTAACCCCCGCGGGGCAAGAGACCCAGTACTTC.

This clonotype was recorded at least ten times. V gene TRBV13 combines with J gene TRBJ1-1, with D unresolved. V was clipped by 3 bases and J by 2 bases, with 10 bases between them. The CDR3 runs 14 residues. Germline values: CDR1 PRHDT, CDR2 FYEKMQ (reference sequence). CDR3 protein: CASSFFTENTEAFF. CDR3 DNA: TGTGCCAGCAGCTTTTTTACAGAAAACACTGAAGCTTTCTTT.

This clonotype was counted ten times or more. The V and J genes are TRBV11-2 and TRBJ1-5, with unresolved D. The CDR3 runs 13 residues. The germline gives CDR1 SGHAT, CDR2 FQNNGV. The V and J ends lost 0 bases and 9 bases respectively, with 9 bases between them. CDR3 nucleotide sequence: TGTGCCAGCAGCTTAGACCCGGGTGCGCCCCAGCATTTT. Translating gives CASSLDPGAPQHF.

This clonotype has a count of ten or more. The chain recombines TRBV24-1 with TRBJ2-2, with D maybe TRBD1 (5 bases). The CDR3 runs to 14 residues. V was shortened by 4 bases and J by 2 bases, with 7 bases between the two germline ends. Germline CDR1 reads KGHDR; CDR2 reads SFDVKD. The DNA for the CDR3 is TGTGCCACCAGTGAAACAGGCAACACCGGGGAGCTGTTTTTT. Translated, it gives CATSETGNTGELFF.

This clonotype has at least ten counts. V is TRBV20-1 and J is TRBJ2-5; D unclear. V was cut by 5 bases and J by 0 bases, with 16 bases left in between. Germline CDR1 and CDR2: DFQATT and SNEGSKA (reference sequence). The CDR3 sequence is 15 residues long. The CDR3 is CSASKWPQDQETQYF. DNA of the CDR3: TGCAGTGCTTCAAAGTGGCCCCAGGACCAAGAGACCCAGTACTTC.

This clonotype was detected ten times or more. J is TRBJ2-5 and V is TRBV24-1; tentatively, D is TRBD1 (6 bases). CDR3 length: 15 amino acids. CDR1 is KGHDR, CDR2 SFDVKD, per germline. V lost 4 bases and J lost 1, with 12 bases in between. The CDR3 nucleotides read TGTGCCACCAGTGACTCCGGGACACTCCAAGAGACCCAGTACTTC. It translates to CATSDSGTLQETQYF.

This clonotype was observed at least ten times. The chain employs TRBV28 and TRBJ2-5; no reliable D call. The length of the CDR3 is 16 residues. CDR1 MDHEN and CDR2 SYDVKM come from the germline V gene. The V end lost 1 base, the J end lost 3 bases, and 15 bases lay between the germline ends. The CDR3 DNA is TGTGCCAGCAGTTTATTCGGCGGCCCTGGGAAAGAGACCCAGTACTTC. Encoded protein: CASSLFGGPGKETQYF.